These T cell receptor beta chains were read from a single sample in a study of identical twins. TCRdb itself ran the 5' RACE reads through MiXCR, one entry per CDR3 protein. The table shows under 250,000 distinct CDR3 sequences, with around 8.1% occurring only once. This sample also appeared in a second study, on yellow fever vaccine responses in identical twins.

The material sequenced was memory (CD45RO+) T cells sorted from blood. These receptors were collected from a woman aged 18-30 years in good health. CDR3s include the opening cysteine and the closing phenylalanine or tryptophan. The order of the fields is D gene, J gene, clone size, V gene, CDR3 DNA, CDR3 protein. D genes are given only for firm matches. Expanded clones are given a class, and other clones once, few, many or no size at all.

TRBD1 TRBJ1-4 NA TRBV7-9 TGTGCCAGCAGCTGGACAGGGTCGAGTGAAAAACTGTTTTTT CASSWTGSSEKLFF
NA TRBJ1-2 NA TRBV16 TGTGCCAGCAGCGTCACATTGGAAGGCTACACCTTC CASSVTLEGYTF
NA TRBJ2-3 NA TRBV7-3 TGTGCCAGCAGCTTAGGGAGGGACAGGCGCACAGATACGCAGTATTTT CASSLGRDRRTDTQYF
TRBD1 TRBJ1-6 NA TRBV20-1 TGCAGTGCTCGGGGACAGGCTCCAGGATCACCCCTCCACTTT CSARGQAPGSPLHF
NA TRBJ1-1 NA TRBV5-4 TGTGCCAGCAGCCGCGACAGCATGAACACTGAAGCTTTCTTT CASSRDSMNTEAFF
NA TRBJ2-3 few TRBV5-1 TGCGCCAGCAGCTTGTCTCGGTCCAGAGCCACAGATACGCAGTATTTT CASSLSRSRATDTQYF
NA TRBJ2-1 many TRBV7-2 TGTGCCAGCCTACTTGAACGGGGGTTAGGCTCCTACAATGAGCAGTTCTTC CASLLERGLGSYNEQFF
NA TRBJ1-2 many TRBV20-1 TGCAGTGCTACCCCTCCAGGGTCAAATGGCTACACCTTC CSATPPGSNGYTF
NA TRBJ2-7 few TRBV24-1 TGTGCCACCAGTGACCCCCGGGACCCAAGCTCCTACGAGCAGTACTTC CATSDPRDPSSYEQYF
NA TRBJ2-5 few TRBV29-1 TGCAGCGTTGCCGTTCTCCAAGAGACCCAGTACTTC CSVAVLQETQYF
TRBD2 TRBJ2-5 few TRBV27 TGTGCCAGCAGCGAAATGGGAACTAGCGGGAGCTCCGAAGAGACCCAGTACTTC CASSEMGTSGSSEETQYF
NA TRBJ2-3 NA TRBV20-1 TGCAGTGCTTCCGGGACCGTAAGCACAGATGCGCAGTATTTT CSASGTVSTDAQYF
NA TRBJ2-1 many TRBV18 TGTGCCAGCTCACGGGAGGCTGGCGAGCAGTTCTTC CASSREAGEQFF
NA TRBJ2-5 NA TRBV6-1 TGTGCCAGCAGGAACCCTGGGACCCAGTACTTC CASRNPGTQYF
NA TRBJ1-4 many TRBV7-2 TGTGCCAGCAGCTTCGAGGGGGAACTGTTTTTT CASSFEGELFF
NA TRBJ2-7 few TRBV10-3 TGTGCCATCAGTGAGCCGGGACGGTCTCTGGGAAACTCCTACGAGCAGTACTTC CAISEPGRSLGNSYEQYF
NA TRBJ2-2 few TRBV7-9 TGTGCCAGCAGCTTAGCCGGGAGTGACACCGGGGAGCTGTTTTTT CASSLAGSDTGELFF
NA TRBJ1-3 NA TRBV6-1 TGTGCCAGCAGTCTGGGGGCCCCGGCTGGAAACACCATATATTTT CASSLGAPAGNTIYF
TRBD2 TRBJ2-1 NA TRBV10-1 TGCGCCAGCAGTGAGGGTACAGCGGGAGAGCGGGATGAGCAGTTCTTC CASSEGTAGERDEQFF
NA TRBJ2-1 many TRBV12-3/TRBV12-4 TGTGCCAGCAGTGTGGGATCAGGGAGCTCCTACAATGAGCAGTTCTTC CASSVGSGSSYNEQFF
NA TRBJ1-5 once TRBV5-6 TGTGCCAGCAGCCCCCGGTGGGCCAGCAATCAGCCCCAGCATTTT CASSPRWASNQPQHF
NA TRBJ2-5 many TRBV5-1 TGCGCCAGCAGCTTGCCCACAGAAGAGACCCAGTACTTC CASSLPTEETQYF
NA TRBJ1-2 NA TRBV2 TGTGCCAGCAGCGCAGACACGAACTATGGCTACACCTTC CASSADTNYGYTF
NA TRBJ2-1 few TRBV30 TGTGCCTGTCTTGGGAATGAGCAGTTCTTC CACLGNEQFF
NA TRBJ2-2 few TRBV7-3 TGTGCTACGGGGCAGAACACCGGGGAGCTGTTTTTT CATGQNTGELFF
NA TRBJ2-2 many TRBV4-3 TGCGCCAGCAGCTCCGACGGGAACACCGGGGAGCTGTTTTTT CASSSDGNTGELFF
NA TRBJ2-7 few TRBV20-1 TGCAGTGCTACCCCGAGCGCCTACGAGCAGTACTTC CSATPSAYEQYF
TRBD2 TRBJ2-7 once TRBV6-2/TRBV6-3 TGTGCCAGCAGTAACCGCCTAGCGGGGCAGTACTTC CASSNRLAGQYF
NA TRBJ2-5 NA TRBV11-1 TGTGCCAGCAGCCCCCGGGACCCCCGAGAGACCCAGTACTTC CASSPRDPRETQYF
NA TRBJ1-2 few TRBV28 TGTGCCAGCAGTTTAGTCGGCCTACTCCATGGCTACACCTTC CASSLVGLLHGYTF
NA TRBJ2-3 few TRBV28 TGTGCCAGCAGCTCCACCCCCAGCGGCACAGATACGCAGTATTTT CASSSTPSGTDTQYF
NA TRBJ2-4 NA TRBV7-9 TGTGCCAGCAGCGCCATGGGGGCCGCCAAAAACATTCAGTACTTC CASSAMGAAKNIQYF
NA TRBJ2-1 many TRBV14 TGTGCCAGCAGCCAAGTACGGGGCAATGAGCAGTTCTTC CASSQVRGNEQFF
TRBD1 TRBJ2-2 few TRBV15 TGTGCTGCAGGGGGCGGAGGGAACACCGGGGAGCTGTTTTTT CAAGGGGNTGELFF
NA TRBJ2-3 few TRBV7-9 TGTGCCAGCATCCTGCGAGAGGGGCGGGTTTTTACAGATACGCAGTATTTT CASILREGRVFTDTQYF
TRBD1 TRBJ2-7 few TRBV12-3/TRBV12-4 TGTGCCAGCAGCTCCCTACCTAGATTCGGACAGGGTAGATTCGAGCAGTACTTC CASSSLPRFGQGRFEQYF
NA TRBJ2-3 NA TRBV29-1 TGCAGCGTTGAATCAGATACGCAGTATTTT CSVESDTQYF
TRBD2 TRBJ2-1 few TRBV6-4 TGTGCCAGCAGTGAACCCGCGGGGGGGCCGGGTGAGCAGTTCTTC CASSEPAGGPGEQFF
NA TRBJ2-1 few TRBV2 TGTGCCAGCATGATGTCATACAATGAGCAGTTCTTC CASMMSYNEQFF
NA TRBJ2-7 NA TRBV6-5 TGTGCCAGCAGTTACTCCTTACGTGGGAGCTCCTACGAGCAGTACTTC CASSYSLRGSSYEQYF
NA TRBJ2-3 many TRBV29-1 TGCAGCGCCGAAACCTCTAGCGCTAGCACAGATACGCAGTATTTT CSAETSSASTDTQYF
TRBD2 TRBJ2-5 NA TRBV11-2 TGTGCCAGCAGCTTGGGTCGACTAGCGGAAGCTGCCTTGGAGACCCAGTACTTC CASSLGRLAEAALETQYF
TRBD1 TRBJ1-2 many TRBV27 TGTGCCAGCAGTTACCGGGACAGGGACTATGGCTACACCTTC CASSYRDRDYGYTF
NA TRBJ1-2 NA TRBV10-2 TGCGCCAGCAGTCTAAGGTCCCAGGGTGTCAACTATGGCTACACCTTC CASSLRSQGVNYGYTF
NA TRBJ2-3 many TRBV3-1 TGTGCCAGCAGCCAAGACGAGGGCCACCTCACAGATACGCAGTATTTT CASSQDEGHLTDTQYF
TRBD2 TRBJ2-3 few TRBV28 TGTGCCAGCAGTTTATACAGCGGGAGTAGCGCAGATACGCAGTATTTT CASSLYSGSSADTQYF